This TCR beta chain was sequenced during a study of blood T cells in healthy people across ages. Study-level points and caveats: More naive CD4+ cells and higher diversity marked long-lived donors relative to aged donors.

This clonotype was observed a few times. Its antigen remains unknown. The authors ran a second PCR of 7 to 11 cycles using a sample-barcoded 5' primer and a J-beta primer mix. TCRdb processed the 5' RACE reads anew with MiXCR; each CDR3 protein has one entry. This table holds more than 650,000 distinct CDR3 sequences, about 24% found once. After removal of 1 base from V and 4 bases from J, the junction contained 5 bases not matched to a gene. CDR1 and CDR2 from the germline V gene are SGHTA and FQGNSA. The CDR3 covers 16 residues. Sequenced: blood. The receptor's source is a man between 65 and 85 years old in good health. The chain uses TRBV7-2 and TRBJ2-3, with 10 positions matching TRBD2. CDR3 in DNA: TGTGCCAGCAGCTTAGGGCCTAGCGGGGGCTCAGATACGCAGTATTTT. Translating gives CASSLGPSGGSDTQYF.